What follows are 18 T cell receptor beta chains derived from one specimen sequenced in a study of cytomegalovirus exposure and HLA in healthy donors. In the PCR, 60 Vbeta and 13 Jbeta primers were used. Assay used: immunoSEQ multiplex PCR; TCRdb lists only in-frame clones, some missing. The sample contains some 150,000 clones, around a tenth of which appear only once. Sequencing was done on a sample of PBMCs. Receptors originate from a man aged 50 or older in good health and CMV-seronegative.

This sequence joins TRBV6-5 and TRBJ2-5; 8 bases align to TRBD1. The DNA end favors TRBJ2-7, so the J call may be wrong. Germline-derived CDR1 and CDR2 are MNHEY and SVGAGI. CDR3 length equals 16 residues. The DNA for the CDR3 is TGTGCCAGCAGTTACTCGACGGCAGGGGGCCCGTACGAGCAGTACTTC. This translates into CASSYSTAGGPYEQYF.

A few counts support this clone. This chain joins TRBV4-1 and TRBJ2-5, with a weak D call TRBD2 (6 bases). The CDR3 is 16 residues long. The germline CDR1 and CDR2 sequences are MGHRA and YSYEKL. The V and J ends lost 2 bases and 2 bases respectively, with 15 bases between them. This chain's CDR3 is CASSQSLARGQETQYF. CDR3 nucleotide sequence: TGCGCCAGCAGCCAATCCCTAGCGAGAGGGCAAGAGACCCAGTACTTC.

Details on this clone: One end of the junction fails to match germline, which may point to a read error. The gene calls are TRBV28 and TRBJ2-7; TRBD1 might be the D (5 bases). The CDR3 length is 14 residues. Per germline, CDR1 MDHEN and CDR2 SYDVKM. CDR3 bases: TGTGCCAGCAGTTTATCTGACAGATCCTACGAGCAGTGCTTC. As protein: CASSLSDRSYEQCF.

This clone was seen a handful of times. This chain connects TRBV5-1 to TRBJ1-3, with D perhaps matching TRBD1 (5 bases). CDR1 is SGHRS, CDR2 YFSETQ, per germline. V lost 0 bases to trimming and J lost 2 bases, with 12 bases between them. This CDR3 is 16 amino acids long. This CDR3 reads CASSLGQSSTGNTIYF. CDR3 in DNA: TGCGCCAGCAGCTTGGGACAGAGTTCCACTGGAAACACCATATATTTT.

The sample holds a few counts of this clone. The rearrangement uses TRBV18 and TRBJ1-1, with 10 bases identical to TRBD1. Germline trimming cut 5 bases from V and 0 bases from J; bases unmatched to any gene: 3. The CDR3 runs 15 residues. CDR1 and CDR2 (germline): KGHSH, LQKENI. CDR3 coding DNA: TGTGCCAGCTCAAGAGGGACAGGGGTGAACACTGAAGCTTTCTTT. This sequence encodes CASSRGTGVNTEAFF.

This clone was recorded a few times. The chain is built from TRBV10-3 and TRBJ2-2; D unresolved. The CDR3 has 13 residues. V lost 4 bases and J lost 2, with 5 bases in between. The germline CDR1 and CDR2 sequences are ENHRY and SYGVKD. This CDR3 is CAISGLNTGELFF. DNA of the CDR3: TGTGCCATCAGTGGACTTAACACCGGGGAGCTGTTTTTT.

The V call is TRBV12-1, the J call TRBJ2-3; TRBD2, the table's D call, lacks a check against the DNA. TRBV12-1 is an annotated pseudogene. The CDR3 length is 17 residues. CDR3 in amino acids: CASSFKVAGGPTDTQYF. For the CDR3, the DNA is TGTGCCAGCAGCTTCAAAGTAGCGGGAGGGCCAACAGATACGCAGTATTTT.

This clone was seen a handful of times. This chain connects TRBV5-1 to TRBJ1-3; a possible D gene is TRBD1 (5 bases). Germline V gene data show CDR1 as SGHRS and CDR2 as YFSETQ. Trimming took 0 bases from V and 10 from J, leaving 14 bases between them. The CDR3 has 14 amino acids. CDR3 DNA: TGCGCCAGCAGCTTGGCCGCCAGGGAAGATACCATATATTTT. Protein product: CASSLAAREDTIYF.

This clone was observed a few times. This rearrangement joins TRBV30 to TRBJ2-4; 9 positions match TRBD1. Trimming at V came to 3 bases and at J to 0 bases, leaving 6 bases not matched to a gene. Germline CDR1 GTSNPN, CDR2 SVGIG (reference sequence). The CDR3 is made up of 16 amino acids. DNA of the CDR3: TGTGCCTGGAGGCCTGGGACAGGGATAGCCAAAAACATTCAGTACTTC. Protein product: CAWRPGTGIAKNIQYF. The variable domain in full, with the rest retrieved from reference TRBV30 and TRBJ2-4, is SQTIHQWPATLVQPVGSPLSLECTVEGTSNPNLYWYRQAAGRGLQLLFYSVGIGQISSEVPQNLSASRPQDRQFILSSKKLLLSDSGFYLCAWRPGTGIAKNIQYFGAGTRLSVL.

This clone came up a few times. The chain recombines TRBV30 with TRBJ1-2, with D hard to call. This CDR3 is built from 11 residues. V lost 0 bases to trimming and J lost 5 bases, with 4 bases between them. Germline V gene sequence: CDR1 GTSNPN, CDR2 SVGIG (reference sequence). CDR3 in amino acids: CAWSVLYGYTF. The CDR3 DNA is TGTGCCTGGAGTGTTCTATATGGCTACACCTTC.

This chain connects TRBV11-2 to TRBJ2-1, with D perhaps matching TRBD2 (7 bases). Germline V gene sequence: CDR1 SGHAT, CDR2 FQNNGV. The length of the CDR3 is 18 residues. V was cut by 5 bases and J by 0 bases, with 20 bases left in between. The CDR3 sequence: CASSPPQGGGGSYNEQFF. In DNA, the CDR3 is TGTGCCAGCAGCCCCCCTCAGGGCGGGGGCGGCTCCTACAATGAGCAGTTCTTC.

The chain couples TRBV5-4 to TRBJ2-5; 8 nucleotides match TRBD2. V shed 0 bases and J 2 bases; nucleotides not matched to a gene: 3. The CDR3 length is 15 residues. Germline CDR1 reads SGHNT; CDR2 reads YYREEE (reference sequence). The CDR3, as DNA: TGTGCCAGCAGCTTGGCGGGGGGGCTACAAGAGACCCAGTACTTC. It yields the protein CASSLAGGLQETQYF.

This clone was seen more than once but under ten times. The gene calls are TRBV7-2 and TRBJ1-5; D perhaps matches TRBD1 (6 bases). CDR1 and CDR2 from the germline V gene are SGHTA and FQGNSA. V gave up 0 bases and J gave up 5 bases, with 11 bases separating them. CDR3 length equals 15 residues. CDR3 sequence: CASSLASTGDQPQHF. The CDR3 DNA reads as TGTGCCAGCAGCTTAGCATCGACAGGCGATCAGCCCCAGCATTTT.

This clone was counted between two and nine times. The V call is TRBV10-1, the J call TRBJ1-1; D is uncertain. The CDR3 has 13 residues. Trimming took off 6 bases at V and 2 bases at J, with 10 bases between the two ends. The germline CDR1 and CDR2 sequences are WNHNN and SYGVQD (reference sequence). CDR3: CASSAPGNTEAFF. For the CDR3, the DNA is TGCGCCAGCAGCGCCCCAGGTAACACTGAAGCTTTCTTT.

The J gene is TRBJ2-3, the V gene TRBV7-2; 7 nucleotides agree with TRBD1. V was clipped by 4 bases and J by 4 bases; unmatched bases: 14. The CDR3 runs to 17 residues. The germline V gene encodes CDR1 SGHTA and CDR2 FQGNSA. The CDR3 reads CASSYTGAKDGPDTQYF. CDR3 nucleotides: TGTGCCAGCAGCTACACAGGGGCGAAGGACGGCCCAGATACGCAGTATTTT. Full variable domain (outside the CDR3, taken from reference TRBV7-2 and TRBJ2-3): GAGVSQSPSNKVTEKGKDVELRCDPISGHTALYWYRQSLGQGLEFLIYFQGNSAPDKSGLPSDRFSAERTGGSVSTLTIQRTQQEDSAVYLCASSYTGAKDGPDTQYFGPGTRLTVL.

This clone was detected only a few times. This chain joins TRBV28 and TRBJ1-1; a possible D gene is TRBD1 (6 bases). Germline V gene sequence: CDR1 MDHEN, CDR2 SYDVKM. V lost 6 bases to trimming and J lost 5 bases, with 13 bases between them. The CDR3 runs 13 residues. CDR3 bases: TGTGCCAGCAGATCCTACAGGGAAACTGAAGCTTTCTTT. Residues: CASRSYRETEAFF.

The gene calls are TRBV5-1 and TRBJ1-2, with a tentative D call TRBD1 (5 bases). The CDR3 spans 14 residues. The germline gives CDR1 SGHRS, CDR2 YFSETQ. V lost 2 bases to trimming and J lost 6 bases, with 14 bases between them. The CDR3 DNA follows: TGCGCCAGCAGCTTATTTCGGGGAGGGGATGGCTACACCTTC. Its translation is CASSLFRGGDGYTF.

This clone was counted at least ten times. The chain uses TRBV6-4 and TRBJ2-6; 9 bases align to TRBD1. J gave up 0 bases and V 4 bases, and 1 base lay outside the gene matches. There are 16 residues in the CDR3. CDR1 and CDR2 (germline): MRHNA, SNTAGT. CDR3 sequence: CASSATGGSGANVLTF. The CDR3 bases are TGTGCCAGCAGTGCGACAGGGGGCTCTGGGGCCAACGTCCTGACTTTC.